The 26 T cell receptor beta chains presented below share a single source sample, sequenced in a study of cytomegalovirus exposure and HLA in healthy donors. The PCR employed 60 Vbeta primers together with 13 Jbeta primers. The protocol was immunoSEQ multiplex PCR, while the TCRdb copy is restricted to in-frame clones and leaves out a portion. The sample includes fewer than 65,000 clones, 70% to 85% of them seen just once. The sequenced sample consisted of PBMCs. The receptors stem from a man aged 25-45 years in good health and CMV-seronegative.

J is TRBJ1-3 and V is TRBV5-6; D is unclear. The CDR3 has 12 residues. V lost 5 bases and J lost 3, with 6 bases in between. The germline V gene has CDR1 SGHDT and CDR2 YYEEEE. The CDR3 protein is CASSSVGNTIYF. In DNA form, the CDR3 reads TGTGCCAGCAGTTCGGTTGGAAACACCATATATTTT.

The genes are TRBV28 and TRBJ1-1; tentatively, D is TRBD1 (5 bases). There are 15 residues in the CDR3. Germline CDR1 and CDR2: MDHEN and SYDVKM. Trimming stripped 1 base from V and 3 bases from J, with 12 bases between. In DNA form, the CDR3 reads TGTGCCAGCAGTTTATTGGCAGGGAGGCACACTGAAGCTTTCTTT. As protein: CASSLLAGRHTEAFF.

In its sample, this clone was seen a few times. The chain couples TRBV4-2 to TRBJ2-7, with a possible D match to TRBD1 (6 bases). The germline CDR1 and CDR2 sequences are LGHNA and YNFKEQ. This CDR3 contains 15 residues. The ends were cut back, 1 base at V and 0 bases at J, with 10 bases in the middle. The CDR3 sequence: CASSQVRDTSYEQYF. In DNA, the CDR3 is TGTGCCAGCAGCCAAGTCCGGGACACCTCCTACGAGCAGTACTTC.

The chain is built from TRBV5-1 and TRBJ2-3; tentative D call: TRBD2 (6 bases). CDR3 length: 15 residues. V was cut by 5 bases and J by 4 bases, with 17 bases left in between. Germline CDR1 reads SGHRS; CDR2 reads YFSETQ. This CDR3 reads CASRTRTTDPDTQYF. For the CDR3, the DNA is TGCGCCAGCAGAACCCGGACTACCGATCCAGATACGCAGTATTTT.

This chain connects TRBV7-2 to TRBJ1-1; 8 bases are a match to TRBD1. Losses at the gene ends were 3 bases for V and 6 bases for J; bases not matched to a gene: 9. This CDR3 has 15 residues. Germline V lookup: CDR1 SGHTA, CDR2 FQGNSA. The DNA for the CDR3 is TGTGCCAGCAGCTTCACCCCGGGACAGGTCGCTGAAGCTTTCTTT. Its protein product is CASSFTPGQVAEAFF.

The chain couples TRBV30 to TRBJ2-2, with D perhaps matching TRBD1 (5 bases). Germline values: CDR1 GTSNPN, CDR2 SVGIG (reference sequence). The CDR3 has 12 residues. V gave up 3 bases and J gave up 5 bases, with 7 bases separating them. The chain's CDR3 is CAWSRVTGELFF. The CDR3 bases are TGTGCCTGGAGCAGGGTTACCGGGGAGCTGTTTTTT.

The chain carries TRBV11-1 and TRBJ2-2, with D maybe TRBD2 (6 bases). The CDR3 extends over 15 amino acids. The germline V gene has CDR1 SGHAT and CDR2 FQDESV (reference sequence). With 5 bases removed from V and 3 bases from J, the gap between germline ends came to 13 bases. The CDR3 sequence is CASSNRDWYTGELFF. The CDR3 DNA follows: TGTGCCAGCAGCAACCGGGACTGGTACACCGGGGAGCTGTTTTTT.

The CDR3 loop is CASSVGGSLNYGYTF. CDR3 nucleotide sequence: TGTGCCAGCAGCGTAGGCGGTAGCCTTAACTATGGCTACACCTTC. The chain joins TRBV9 to TRBJ1-2; no firm D call. V was cut by 0 bases and J by 1 base, with 10 bases left in between. Per germline, CDR1 SGDLS and CDR2 YYNGEE. CDR3 length: 15 residues. Combining the CDR3 with reference TRBV9 and TRBJ1-2 gives the whole variable domain DSGVTQTPKHLITATGQRVTLRCSPRSGDLSVYWYQQSLDQGLQFLIQYYNGEERAKGNILERFSAQQFPDLHSELNLSSLELGDSALYFCASSVGGSLNYGYTFGSGTRLTVV.

The CDR3 protein is CASSQVLANKQYF. DNA of the CDR3: TGCGCCAGCAGCCAAGTTTTAGCGAATAAGCAGTATTTT. The rearrangement uses TRBV4-3 and TRBJ2-3, with D perhaps matching TRBD2 (5 bases). The CDR3 runs to 13 residues. Germline loops: CDR1 LGHNA, CDR2 YSLEER. Trimming removed 1 base at V and 11 bases at J, with 13 bases between.

This chain joins TRBV29-1 and TRBJ1-3; D possibly corresponds to TRBD1 (6 bases). Germline loops: CDR1 SQVTM, CDR2 ANQGSEA. Trimming shortened V by 7 bases and J by 0 bases, and 16 bases separated the two germline ends. This CDR3 spans 15 amino acids. The CDR3, as DNA: TGCAGCGGGGAACCGGGACACATCTCTGGAAACACCATATATTTT. Protein sequence: CSGEPGHISGNTIYF.

The J gene is TRBJ2-7, the V gene TRBV7-2, with 8 bases identical to TRBD2. Per the germline V gene, CDR1 is SGHTA and CDR2 is FQGNSA. The CDR3 totals 14 residues. V shed 4 bases and J 0 bases; nucleotides not matched to a gene: 2. The CDR3 spells CASSSGTSSYEQYF. CDR3 DNA: TGTGCCAGCAGCTCCGGGACTAGCTCCTACGAGCAGTACTTC.

The rearrangement uses TRBV11-2 and TRBJ2-5; the match to TRBD1 covers 7 bases. With 5 bases clipped from V and 5 bases from J, the junction kept 5 bases outside the gene matches. In germline, CDR1 is SGHAT, CDR2 FQNNGV. CDR3 size: 13 residues. For the CDR3, the DNA is TGTGCCAGCAGCCCAGACAGGGACGAGACCCAGTACTTC. This codes for CASSPDRDETQYF.

This clone appeared a few times. CDR3 nucleotide sequence: TGTGCCAGCAGTTCACAGGGGGCCGGAGATACGCAGTATTTT. As protein: CASSSQGAGDTQYF. V is TRBV6-6 and J is TRBJ2-3, with 9 bases lining up with TRBD1. Germline trimming cut 4 bases from V and 5 bases from J; bases unmatched to any gene: 4. The CDR3 spans 14 residues. Per the germline V gene, CDR1 is MNHNY and CDR2 is SVGAGI (reference sequence).

This chain links TRBV18 with TRBJ1-1; TRBD1 matches 10 bases. Unmatched junction bases numbered 4, after V lost 3 bases and J lost 3 bases. Germline V CDR1 and CDR2: KGHSH, LQKENI. The CDR3 loop spans 15 amino acids. CDR3 loop: CASSPRQGADTEAFF. Here the CDR3 DNA reads TGTGCCAGCTCACCGCGACAGGGGGCGGACACTGAAGCTTTCTTT. The full variable domain, with the rest looked up from reference TRBV18 and TRBJ1-1, is NAGVMQNPRHLVRRRGQEARLRCSPMKGHSHVYWYRQLPEEGLKFMVYLQKENIIDESGMPKERFSAEFPKEGPSILRIQQVVRGDSAAYFCASSPRQGADTEAFFGQGTRLTVV.

CDR3 nucleotide sequence: TGTGCCAGCAGTCCCGGGACTAGCGTCTACGAGCAGTACTTC. It codes for CASSPGTSVYEQYF. V usage is TRBV25-1 and J usage is TRBJ2-5; the match to TRBD2 covers 10 bases. The end of the DNA is better explained by TRBJ2-7, so the J call may be wrong. The CDR3 length is 14 residues. The V gene's germline CDR1 is MGHDK and CDR2 SYGVNS.

The CDR3 sequence is CASSSLGQGYEQYF. CDR3 nucleotide sequence: TGTGCCAGCAGCTCTTTGGGACAGGGCTACGAGCAGTACTTC. The chain recombines TRBV27 with TRBJ2-7; 9 bases agree with TRBD1. The CDR3 has 14 amino acids. Germline values: CDR1 MNHEY, CDR2 SMNVEV (reference sequence). The J segment lost 3 bases and the V segment lost 6 bases, leaving 6 bases of the junction unmatched.

This chain uses TRBV5-4 with TRBJ2-3, with TRBD2 matching over 12 bases. The CDR3 sequence is 15 residues long. V lost 0 bases and J lost 6; bases outside the gene matches: 2. The V gene's germline CDR1 is SGHNT and CDR2 YYREEE (reference sequence). This CDR3 reads CASSLVLAGGDTQYF. The CDR3 DNA reads TGTGCCAGCAGCTTGGTCCTAGCGGGAGGGGATACGCAGTATTTT. Combining the CDR3 with reference TRBV5-4 and TRBJ2-3 gives the whole variable domain ETGVTQSPTHLIKTRGQQVTLRCSSQSGHNTVSWYQQALGQGPQFIFQYYREEENGRGNFPPRFSGLQFPNYSSELNVNALELDDSALYLCASSLVLAGGDTQYFGPGTRLTVL.

Only one count was recorded for this clone. V usage is TRBV4-1 and J usage is TRBJ2-3; TRBD2 aligns across 11 bases. There are 18 residues in the CDR3. V was clipped by 5 bases and J by 4 bases; unmatched bases: 14. Germline V gene lookup returns CDR1 MGHRA and CDR2 YSYEKL. The CDR3, as DNA: TGCGCCAGCAGCTTAAACCTTGTACTAGCGGGAGAAGCAGATACGCAGTATTTT. Its translation: CASSLNLVLAGEADTQYF.

This clone showed up just once. This chain joins TRBV6-5 and TRBJ2-5; a weak D match, TRBD2 (7 bases). The end of the DNA aligns better with TRBJ2-7, so the J call may be wrong. CDR3 length: 16 amino acids. CDR1 MNHEY and CDR2 SVGAGI come from the germline V gene. As DNA, the CDR3 is TGTGCCAGCAGTTACTCGGATACGGGGGGCCTTTTCGAGCAGTACTTC. The encoded protein is CASSYSDTGGLFEQYF.

The CDR3 is CASSARQGSGANVLTF. In DNA form, the CDR3 reads TGTGCCAGCAGCGCCCGACAGGGTTCTGGGGCCAACGTCCTGACTTTC. The V gene is TRBV11-2, the J gene TRBJ2-6; TRBD1 matches 7 bases. CDR3 length: 16 amino acids. The germline V gene has CDR1 SGHAT and CDR2 FQNNGV. Trimming at V came to 5 bases and at J to 1 base, leaving 5 bases not matched to a gene.

The chain is built from TRBV5-1 and TRBJ2-7, with D perhaps TRBD1 (5 bases). The V gene's germline CDR1 is SGHRS and CDR2 YFSETQ. The CDR3 contains 14 residues. V lost 1 base to trimming and J lost 0 bases, with 8 bases between them. CDR3 residues: CASSLRQSSYEQYF. CDR3 bases: TGCGCCAGCAGCTTGCGACAGAGCTCCTACGAGCAGTACTTC.

This clone was seen a single time. The V call is TRBV6-4, the J call TRBJ2-1; D uncertain. V was pared by 3 bases and J by 5 bases, with 8 bases between. The V gene's germline CDR1 is MRHNA and CDR2 SNTAGT. The CDR3 is 13 residues long. Here the CDR3 DNA reads TGTGCCAGCAGTGAACACAGAAACAATGAGCAGTTCTTC. Translation: CASSEHRNNEQFF.

This clone was recorded only once. The chain combines TRBV6-1 with TRBJ2-7, with D maybe TRBD2 (6 bases). Looked up from germline, CDR1 is MNHNS and CDR2 is SASEGT. Between the trimmed V and J ends, which lost 6 bases and 0 bases, there was a span of 15 bases. The CDR3 has 15 amino acids. In nucleotides, the CDR3 is TGTGCCAGCAGGGCCCTGGGGGGAAGCTCCTACGAGCAGTACTTC. Protein sequence: CASRALGGSSYEQYF.

A few counts support this clone. The rearrangement uses TRBV6-1 and TRBJ2-1; a possible D gene is TRBD1 (6 bases). CDR1 and CDR2 from the germline V gene are MNHNS and SASEGT. The length of the CDR3 is 13 residues. V lost 4 bases and J lost 2, with 6 bases in between. CDR3 bases: TGTGCCAGCAGTGGACAGGCCTACAATGAGCAGTTCTTC. Translating gives CASSGQAYNEQFF.

This chain joins TRBV6-6 and TRBJ1-1; D is unclear. V dropped 6 bases and J dropped 3 bases, with 8 bases sitting between them. The CDR3 length is 12 residues. The V gene's germline CDR1 is MNHNY and CDR2 SVGAGI (reference sequence). This CDR3 is CASRTGYTEAFF. The CDR3 bases are TGTGCCAGCAGGACCGGGTACACTGAAGCTTTCTTT.

The chain couples TRBV27 to TRBJ2-1; 10 positions agree with TRBD1. Germline trimming cut 7 bases from V and 5 bases from J; bases unmatched to any gene: 5. The CDR3 is 14 residues long. The germline CDR1 and CDR2 sequences are MNHEY and SMNVEV (reference sequence). The CDR3 nucleotides read TGTGCCAGCAACGACAGGGGGCTAAACAATGAGCAGTTCTTC. Translation: CASNDRGLNNEQFF.